The present TCR beta chain was sequenced within a study of response to subunit inactivated influenza vaccine. Overall study findings and caveats: After each seasonal influenza vaccination, few new T cells are recruited, the authors suggested.

MiXCR was run by TCRdb on the RT-PCR reads, yielding one entry per CDR3 protein. This table holds about 480,000 distinct CDR3 sequences, 10% to 11% found once. The germline gives CDR1 SEHNR, CDR2 FQNEAQ (reference sequence). V was pared by 3 bases and J by 2 bases, with 10 bases between. The CDR3 loop spans 14 amino acids. About this clonotype: Its specificity is unknown.

The rearrangement uses TRBV7-9 and TRBJ1-2; perhaps TRBD1 as D (5 bases). The sequenced sample was PBMCs from blood, obtained about 40 days after vaccination. The source of this sequence is a man aged 50 or older who received an inactivated influenza vaccine. The CDR3 here is CASSFLTENYGYTF. CDR3 in DNA: TGTGCCAGCAGCTTCCTGACAGAAAACTATGGCTACACCTTC.